This passage covers 19 T cell receptor beta chains from one sample sequenced in a study of breast tumors, draining lymph nodes, adjacent tissues. Axillary draining lymph nodes of breast cancer patients supplied the node samples. TCRdb re-called the multiplex PCR reads through MiXCR, storing one row per CDR3 protein. The sample consists of around 290,000 distinct CDR3 sequences, roughly 31% of them appearing once. Material for sequencing was axillary lymph node tissue. These receptor sequences come from a female donor with breast cancer. Some clones in this sample may be carry-over from other donors' samples.

This rearrangement joins TRBV7-8 to TRBJ1-6, with 7 nucleotides matching TRBD1. The trim removed 6 bases at V and 6 bases at J, leaving 8 bases unmatched. Germline CDR1 is SGHVS and CDR2 is FQNEAQ. The CDR3 has 15 amino acids. CDR3 sequence reads: CASSALGQFNSPLHF. The DNA of the CDR3 is TGTGCCAGCAGTGCTCTGGGACAGTTTAATTCACCCCTCCACTTT.

Many counts were recorded for this clonotype. The genes are TRBV29-1 and TRBJ2-7, with TRBD1 matching 10 bases. The CDR3 length is 13 residues. The trim removed 6 bases at V and 4 bases at J, leaving 6 bases unmatched. Per the germline V gene, CDR1 is SQVTM and CDR2 is ANQGSEA. Here the CDR3 reads CSVVGQGRYEQYF. Written as DNA, the CDR3 is TGCAGCGTGGTGGGACAGGGGAGATACGAGCAGTACTTC.

This clonotype appeared many times. The chain couples TRBV19 to TRBJ2-7, with D perhaps matching TRBD2 (6 bases). The V end was cut by 3 bases, the J end by 3 bases, with 9 bases between. The CDR3 covers 13 residues. Germline-derived CDR1 and CDR2 are LNHDA and SQIVND (reference sequence). CDR3: CASSISAGYEQYF. The CDR3 DNA reads TGTGCCAGTAGTATTTCAGCGGGCTACGAGCAGTACTTC.

This clonotype was found many times. The chain employs TRBV20-1 and TRBJ1-2; 10 bases are a match to TRBD1. The germline CDR1 and CDR2 sequences are DFQATT and SNEGSKA (reference sequence). The CDR3 consists of 13 residues. With V trimmed by 6 bases and J by 4 bases, 5 bases remained unmatched. CDR3 amino acids: CSARDRGIYGYTF. The CDR3 DNA is TGCAGTGCAAGGGACAGGGGAATCTATGGCTACACCTTC.

This clonotype appeared many times. The genes are TRBV7-9 and TRBJ2-7; D might be TRBD1 or TRBD2, each matching 5 bases. The CDR3 runs 13 residues. V was clipped by 5 bases and J by 6 bases, with 14 bases between them. Germline loops: CDR1 SEHNR, CDR2 FQNEAQ (reference sequence). The CDR3 nucleotides are TGTGCCAGCAGCCATGGGGGTGTGTCCGAGCAGTACTTC. Its protein product is CASSHGGVSEQYF. Full variable domain (missing parts from reference TRBV7-9 and TRBJ2-7): DTGVSQNPRHKITKRGQNVTFRCDPISEHNRLYWYRQTLGQGPEFLTYFQNEAQLEKSRLLSDRFSAERPKGSFSTLEIQRTEQGDSAMYLCASSHGGVSEQYFGPGTRLTVT.

The table lists this clonotype with a few counts. A clone one base away is much larger, so this may be a read error. The chain recombines TRBV7-9 with TRBJ2-1; 10 bases match TRBD1. Per germline, CDR1 SEHNR and CDR2 FQNEAQ (reference sequence). CDR3 size: 14 residues. CDR3 in DNA: TGTGCCCGCAGCTTAAGGACAGGGGGCAATGAGCAGTTCTTC. It encodes CARSLRTGGNEQFF. The full variable domain, its missing parts supplied by reference TRBV7-9 and TRBJ2-1, is DTGVSQNPRHKITKRGQNVTFRCDPISEHNRLYWYRQTLGQGPEFLTYFQNEAQLEKSRLLSDRFSAERPKGSFSTLEIQRTEQGDSAMYLCARSLRTGGNEQFFGPGTRLTVL.

This clonotype was seen repeatedly, ten times or more. J is TRBJ2-7 and V is TRBV7-2; 10 bases match TRBD2. Trimming removed 2 bases from V and 4 bases from J; junction bases left unmatched: 8. This CDR3 has 16 amino acids. Germline CDR1 reads SGHTA; CDR2 reads FQGNSA. CDR3 protein: CASSLRPSGSGYEQYF. The CDR3 nucleotides read TGTGCCAGCAGCTTACGCCCTAGCGGGAGCGGTTACGAGCAGTACTTC.

This clonotype was picked up many times. The rearrangement joins TRBV7-9 to TRBJ2-7; 9 bases are shared with TRBD1. CDR1 is SEHNR and CDR2 is FQNEAQ in the germline V gene (reference sequence). With V trimmed by 2 bases and J by 7 bases, 18 bases remained unmatched. CDR3 length: 18 residues. Here the CDR3 reads CASSLKEGSYRGRGEQYF. CDR3 coding DNA: TGTGCCAGCAGCTTAAAGGAGGGGAGTTACAGGGGGCGAGGGGAGCAGTACTTC.

This clonotype was recorded many times. The gene calls are TRBV9 and TRBJ2-6, with 8 bases matching TRBD2. CDR1 is SGDLS and CDR2 is YYNGEE in the germline V gene. The CDR3 sequence is 15 residues long. V lost 3 bases, J lost 1 base, and 0 bases stayed unmatched. The DNA for the CDR3 is TGTGCCAGCAGCGCGGGGGGGTCTGGGGCCAACGTCCTGACTTTC. This codes for CASSAGGSGANVLTF.

This clonotype has at least ten counts. The gene calls are TRBV4-1 and TRBJ2-3, with 7 bases lining up with TRBD2. V lost 1 base to trimming and J lost 2 bases; unmatched junction nucleotides: 3. Germline V CDR1 and CDR2: MGHRA, YSYEKL. The CDR3 has 15 residues. The CDR3, as DNA: TGCGCCAGCAGCCAAGTTCTAGCGGACACAGATACGCAGTATTTT. Translation gives CASSQVLADTDTQYF.

This clonotype has a count of ten or more. This chain uses TRBV20-1 with TRBJ2-3; TRBD1 might be the D (6 bases). Deletions cut 5 bases from V and 0 bases from J, with 9 bases between. The CDR3 has 13 amino acids. Germline CDR1 is DFQATT and CDR2 is SNEGSKA (reference sequence). CDR3 DNA sequence: TGCAGTGCTCGACAGGCCAGCACAGATACGCAGTATTTT. It translates to CSARQASTDTQYF.

This clonotype was counted at least ten times. The genes are TRBV9 and TRBJ1-3, with no clear D. V lost 0 bases and J 0 bases, leaving 4 bases between the germline ends. The CDR3 extends over 14 amino acids. Germline CDR1 SGDLS, CDR2 YYNGEE. The CDR3 coding sequence is TGTGCCAGCAGCGTAGGGAGCTCTGGAAACACCATATATTTT. Its protein product is CASSVGSSGNTIYF.

Comments on this clonotype: With a much larger clone just one base away, this may be a read error. Because it lacks the conserved phenylalanine or tryptophan at the end, this CDR3 is likely a read error. The CDR3 reads CASSLEGVRQPQHL. In nucleotides, the CDR3 is TGTGCCAGCAGCTTAGAGGGGGTACGTCAGCCCCAGCATCTT. The chain uses TRBV7-2 and TRBJ1-5, with D possibly matching TRBD1 (6 bases). CDR1 and CDR2 from the germline V gene are SGHTA and FQGNSA. V gave up 1 base and J gave up 6 bases, with 10 bases separating them. This CDR3 comprises 14 residues.

This clonotype was recorded many times. The V gene is TRBV2, the J gene TRBJ2-7, with TRBD2 matching over 10 bases. CDR1 and CDR2 from the germline V gene are SNHLY and FYNNEI. The CDR3 has 13 residues. J was trimmed by 5 bases and V by 10 bases; bases with no gene match: 8. CDR3 bases: TGTGCCACCAAGGGACTAGCGCTAAACGAGCAGTACTTC. Translated, it gives CATKGLALNEQYF.

Remarks on this clonotype: One end of the junction is discordant with germline, which a read error may explain. The chain employs TRBV7-2 and TRBJ1-5, with 10 bases identical to TRBD1. This CDR3 has 16 residues. Germline V lookup: CDR1 SGHTA, CDR2 FQGNSA. CDR3 protein: CASSAGGQGSNEPQHF. In DNA form, the CDR3 reads TGTGCCAGCAGCGCAGGGGGACAGGGGAGCAATGAGCCCCAGCATTTT.

Turning to this clonotype: One end of the junction does not line up with germline, which may come from a read error. V gene TRBV20-1 combines with J gene TRBJ1-3; D is uncertain. The CDR3 has 15 amino acids. CDR1 and CDR2 (germline): DFQATT, SNEGSKA (reference sequence). CDR3 sequence (DNA): TGCAATGCTAGAGATCGGAAAGGCTCTGGAAATACCATATATTTT. This encodes CNARDRKGSGNTIYF.

This clonotype has a count of ten or more. This chain uses TRBV7-8 with TRBJ2-1; 11 bases agree with TRBD2. With 5 bases clipped from V and 8 bases from J, the junction kept 14 bases outside the gene matches. Germline CDR1 is SGHVS and CDR2 is FQNEAQ. This CDR3 contains 17 residues. CDR3 sequence: CASSATGTSGSRDEQFF. The CDR3 coding sequence is TGTGCCAGCAGCGCCACCGGGACTAGCGGTTCTCGGGATGAGCAGTTCTTC.

Note on this clonotype: This sequence may be a read error, since a much larger clone differs from it by one base. The V gene is TRBV12-3 or TRBV12-4, the J gene TRBJ2-7; 7 nucleotides align to TRBD2. Trimming took 3 bases from V and 1 from J; bases not matched to a gene: 12. The CDR3 totals 17 residues. The CDR3 region has the DNA TGTGCCAGCAGTTTCGCCCGCTCCCCTAGCGGTTCCTACGAGCAGTACTTC. It is translated as CASSFARSPSGSYEQYF.

The gene calls are TRBV11-2 and TRBJ1-1; no reliable D call. The ends were cut back, 4 bases at V and 5 bases at J, with 11 bases in the middle. CDR3 length equals 13 residues. The germline CDR1 and CDR2 sequences are SGHAT and FQNNGV. For the CDR3, the DNA is TGTGCCAGCAGCTCAGGCCCGGGGACTGAAGCTTTCTTT. It encodes CASSSGPGTEAFF. Based on the CDR3 plus reference TRBV11-2 and TRBJ1-1, the full variable domain is EAGVAQSPRYKIIEKRQSVAFWCNPISGHATLYWYQQILGQGPKLLIQFQNNGVVDDSQLPKDRFSAERLKGVDSTLKIQPAKLEDSAVYLCASSSGPGTEAFFGQGTRLTVV.